The clone carrying this T cell receptor (beta chain) was observed a handful of times. What it recognizes is unknown. These data are taken from a study of T cells after yellow fever vaccination. Study results and limitations: Abundant bulk-population clonotypes could contaminate the FACS-sorted repertoires.

TCRdb passed the 5' RACE reads through MiXCR, listing each CDR3 protein once. Among 350,000 to 550,000 distinct CDR3 sequences listed, around 19% were seen once. The CDR3 extends over 13 amino acids. Germline CDR1 SQVTM, CDR2 ANQGSEA. V shed 6 bases, J shed 7 bases, and the junction held 8 bases outside the gene matches. The chain has TRBV29-1 and TRBJ1-2; the match to TRBD1 covers 10 bases. The source is a man aged 18 to 29 who received the YFV17D yellow fever vaccine. Sample: PBMCs, taken before the yellow fever booster vaccination. This CDR3 is CSVSTGGMRGYTF. The CDR3 DNA follows: TGCAGCGTCTCGACAGGGGGCATGCGTGGCTACACCTTC.